This section outlines one T cell receptor (beta chain) sequence together with its context. Its specificity is not known. V was clipped by 6 bases and J by 0 bases; unmatched bases: 8. This CDR3 is built from 17 residues. CDR1 is DFQATT and CDR2 is SNEGSKA in the germline V gene (reference sequence). These data come from a study of CD8+CD57+ T cells in acquired aplastic anemia. Overall study: Sorting CD4+ and CD8+ cells gave DNA averaging about 3.1 ug. Sequencing produced an average of approximately 10 million reads per healthy donor for CD4+ cells. Findings and caveats of the study: Patients and controls had in common 25 to 30 CD8+ CDR3 sequences.

TCR beta VDJ and CDR3 profiles were obtained from a genomic DNA template. TCRdb re-derived calls from the reads in MiXCR, one entry per CDR3 protein. Among roughly 130,000 distinct CDR3 sequences listed, around 48% were seen once. V and J are TRBV20-1 and TRBJ2-3; 14 nucleotides align to TRBD2. Sequenced material: sorted CD4+, CD8+, or CD8+CD57+ T cells (not recorded which) from PBMCs. The TCR was taken from a human donor in good health, serving as a control. Here the CDR3 DNA reads TGCAGTGCCCGGACTAGCGGGGGGTCCCCTAGCACAGATACGCAGTATTTT. The encoded protein is CSARTSGGSPSTDTQYF.